The source of this T cell receptor beta chain is a study of blood T cell repertoires in COVID-19. Per the study methods: Nucleated cell number was recorded as an estimate derived from reference gene primer amplification. TCRdb's copy holds only in-frame clones and misses some; the assay was immunoSEQ multiplex PCR. D and trimming come from the DNA, and the V and J calls and clone size come from that table. This table has 470,000 or so clones, nearly 90% appearing once. The cohort comprised adults aged 18 to 89 years residing in about two dozen US areas. Participants reported their clinical history, and cohort assignment relied on those reports. CDR1 is LGHNA, CDR2 YSLEER, per germline. Trimming removed 0 bases from V and 5 bases from J, with 5 bases in between. The CDR3 runs 13 residues.

The sequence came from a woman in her late teens or twenties with acute COVID-19. Material: PBMCs or T cells enriched from blood (not recorded which). This chain joins TRBV4-3 and TRBJ1-5; D gene ambiguous. Here the CDR3 reads CASSQDEDQPQHF. CDR3 DNA sequence: TGCGCCAGCAGCCAAGATGAGGATCAGCCCCAGCATTTT.